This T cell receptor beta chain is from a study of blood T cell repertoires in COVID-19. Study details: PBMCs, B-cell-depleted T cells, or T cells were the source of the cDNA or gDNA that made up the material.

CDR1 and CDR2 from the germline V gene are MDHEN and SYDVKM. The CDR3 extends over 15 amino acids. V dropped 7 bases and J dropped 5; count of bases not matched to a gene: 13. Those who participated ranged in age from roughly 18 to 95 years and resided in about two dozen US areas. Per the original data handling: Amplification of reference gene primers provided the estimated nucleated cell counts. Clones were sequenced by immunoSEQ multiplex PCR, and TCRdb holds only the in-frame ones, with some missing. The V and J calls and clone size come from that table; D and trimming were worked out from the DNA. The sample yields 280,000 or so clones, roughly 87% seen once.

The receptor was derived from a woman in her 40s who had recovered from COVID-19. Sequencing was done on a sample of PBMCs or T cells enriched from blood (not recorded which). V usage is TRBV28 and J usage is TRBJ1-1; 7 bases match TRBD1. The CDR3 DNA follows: TGTGCCAGCACTGCCTCTAAGGGGGCTGGGACTGAAGCTTTCTTT. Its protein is CASTASKGAGTEAFF. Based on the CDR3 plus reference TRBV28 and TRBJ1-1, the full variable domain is DVKVTQSSRYLVKRTGEKVFLECVQDMDHENMFWYRQDPGLGLRLIYFSYDVKMKEKGDIPEGYSVSREKKERFSLILESASTNQTSMYLCASTASKGAGTEAFFGQGTRLTVV.